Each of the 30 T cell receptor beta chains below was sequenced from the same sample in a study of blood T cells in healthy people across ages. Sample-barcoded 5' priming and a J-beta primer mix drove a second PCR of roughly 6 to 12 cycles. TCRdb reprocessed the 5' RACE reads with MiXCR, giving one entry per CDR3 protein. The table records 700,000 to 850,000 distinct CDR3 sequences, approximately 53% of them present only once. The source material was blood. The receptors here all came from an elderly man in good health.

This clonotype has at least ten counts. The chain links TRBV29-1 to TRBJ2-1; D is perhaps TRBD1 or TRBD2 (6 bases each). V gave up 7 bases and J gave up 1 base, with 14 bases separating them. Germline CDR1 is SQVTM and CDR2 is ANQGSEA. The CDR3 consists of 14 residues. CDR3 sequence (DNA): TGCAGCGGTGCTACGGGGGCATCCTACAATGAGCAGTTCTTC. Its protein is CSGATGASYNEQFF.

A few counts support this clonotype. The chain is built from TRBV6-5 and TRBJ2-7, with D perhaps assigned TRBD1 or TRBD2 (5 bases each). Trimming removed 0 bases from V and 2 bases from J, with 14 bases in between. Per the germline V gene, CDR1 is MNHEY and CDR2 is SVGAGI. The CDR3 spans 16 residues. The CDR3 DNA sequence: TGTGCCAGCAGTTACTCGAGGGGACCCCCAGCCTACGAGCAGTACTTC. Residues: CASSYSRGPPAYEQYF.

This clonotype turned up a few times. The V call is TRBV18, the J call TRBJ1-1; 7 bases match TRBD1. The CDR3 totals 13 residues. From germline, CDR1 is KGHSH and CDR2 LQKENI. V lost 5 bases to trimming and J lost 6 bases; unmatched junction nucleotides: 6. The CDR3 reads CASSGTAPAEAFF. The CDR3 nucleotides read TGTGCCAGCTCAGGGACAGCCCCGGCTGAAGCTTTCTTT. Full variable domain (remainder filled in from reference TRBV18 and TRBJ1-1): NAGVMQNPRHLVRRRGQEARLRCSPMKGHSHVYWYRQLPEEGLKFMVYLQKENIIDESGMPKERFSAEFPKEGPSILRIQQVVRGDSAAYFCASSGTAPAEAFFGQGTRLTVV.

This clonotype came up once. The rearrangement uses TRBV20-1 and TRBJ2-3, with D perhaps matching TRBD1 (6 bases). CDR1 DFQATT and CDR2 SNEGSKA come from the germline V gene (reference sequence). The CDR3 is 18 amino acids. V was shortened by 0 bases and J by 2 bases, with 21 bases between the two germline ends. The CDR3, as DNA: TGCAGTGCTAGAGACCCCACTTCCTCGGACAGAATCACAGATACGCAGTATTTT. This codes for CSARDPTSSDRITDTQYF.

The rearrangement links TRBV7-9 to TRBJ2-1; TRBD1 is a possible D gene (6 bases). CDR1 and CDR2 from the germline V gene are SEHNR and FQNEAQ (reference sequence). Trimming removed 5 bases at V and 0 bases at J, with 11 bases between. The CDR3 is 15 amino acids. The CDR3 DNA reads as TGTGCCAGCAGCAACCGACAGGTCTCCTACAATGAGCAGTTCTTC. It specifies CASSNRQVSYNEQFF.

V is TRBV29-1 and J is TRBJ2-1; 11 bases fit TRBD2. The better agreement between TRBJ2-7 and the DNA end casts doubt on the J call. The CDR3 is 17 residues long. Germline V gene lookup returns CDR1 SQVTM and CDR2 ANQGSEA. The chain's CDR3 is CSVESSLAGVSYNEQYF. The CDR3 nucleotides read TGCAGCGTTGAGTCTTCACTAGCGGGAGTCTCCTACAATGAGCAGTACTTC.

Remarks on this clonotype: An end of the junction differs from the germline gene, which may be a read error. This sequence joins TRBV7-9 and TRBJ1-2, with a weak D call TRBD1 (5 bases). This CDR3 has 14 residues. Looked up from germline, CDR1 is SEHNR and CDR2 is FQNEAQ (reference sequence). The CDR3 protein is CASSVADTYRSYTF. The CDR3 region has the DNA TGTGCCAGCAGCGTAGCCGACACCTACAGGAGCTACACCTTC.

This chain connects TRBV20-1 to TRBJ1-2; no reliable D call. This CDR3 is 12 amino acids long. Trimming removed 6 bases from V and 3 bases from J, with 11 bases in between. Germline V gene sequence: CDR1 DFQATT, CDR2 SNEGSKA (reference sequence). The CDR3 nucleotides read TGCAGTGCCTTAGAGCTGGACTATGGCTACACCTTC. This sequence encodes CSALELDYGYTF.

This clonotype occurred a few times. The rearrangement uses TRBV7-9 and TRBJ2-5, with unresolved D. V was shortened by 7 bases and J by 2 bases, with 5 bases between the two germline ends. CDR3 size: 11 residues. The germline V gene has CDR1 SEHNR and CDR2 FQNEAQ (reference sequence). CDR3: CASTDQETQYF. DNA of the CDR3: TGTGCCAGCACCGATCAAGAGACCCAGTACTTC.

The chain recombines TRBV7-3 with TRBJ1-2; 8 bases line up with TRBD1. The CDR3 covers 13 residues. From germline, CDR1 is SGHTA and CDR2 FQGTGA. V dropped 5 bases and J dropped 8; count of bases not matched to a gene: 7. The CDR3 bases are TGTGCCAGCAGCCGATCGACAGGGGAGGGCTACACCTTC. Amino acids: CASSRSTGEGYTF.

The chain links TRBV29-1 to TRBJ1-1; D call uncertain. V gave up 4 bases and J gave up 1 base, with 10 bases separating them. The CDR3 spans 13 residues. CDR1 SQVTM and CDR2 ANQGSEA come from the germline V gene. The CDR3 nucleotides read TGCAGCGTTGGAGGATCCTGGAACACTGAAGCTTTCTTT. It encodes CSVGGSWNTEAFF. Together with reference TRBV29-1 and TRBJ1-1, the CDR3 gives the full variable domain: SAVISQKPSRDICQRGTSLTIQCQVDSQVTMMFWYRQQPGQSLTLIATANQGSEATYESGFVIDKFPISRPNLTFSTLTVSNMSPEDSSIYLCSVGGSWNTEAFFGQGTRLTVV.

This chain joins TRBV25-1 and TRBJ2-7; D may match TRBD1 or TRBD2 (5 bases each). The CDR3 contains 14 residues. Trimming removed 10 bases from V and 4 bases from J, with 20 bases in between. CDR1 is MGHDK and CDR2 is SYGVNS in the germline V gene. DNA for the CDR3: TGTGCCACCCAAGGACGGGACCCAAAGTACGAGCAGTACTTC. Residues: CATQGRDPKYEQYF.

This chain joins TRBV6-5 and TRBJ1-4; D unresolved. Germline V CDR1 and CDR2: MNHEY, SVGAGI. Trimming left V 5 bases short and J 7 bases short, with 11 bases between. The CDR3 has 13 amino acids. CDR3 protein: CASSNFRLEKLFF. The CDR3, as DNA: TGTGCCAGCAGTAACTTCCGTCTTGAAAAACTGTTTTTT.

The CDR3 protein is CASSSPSGAHPANTGELFF. CDR3 nucleotides: TGCGCCAGCAGCTCTCCCTCCGGGGCCCACCCCGCGAACACCGGGGAGCTGTTTTTT. This chain uses TRBV5-1 with TRBJ2-2; D may match TRBD1 or TRBD2 (5 bases each). This CDR3 region has 19 residues. V lost 3 bases and J 0 bases, leaving 21 bases between the germline ends. CDR1 is SGHRS, CDR2 YFSETQ, per germline.

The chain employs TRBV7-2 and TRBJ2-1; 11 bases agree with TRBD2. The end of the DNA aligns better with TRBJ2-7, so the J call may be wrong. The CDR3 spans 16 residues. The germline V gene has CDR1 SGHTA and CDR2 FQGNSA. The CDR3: CASSLESSGRRNEQYF. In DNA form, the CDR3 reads TGTGCCAGCAGCTTAGAATCTAGCGGGAGGAGAAATGAGCAGTACTTC.

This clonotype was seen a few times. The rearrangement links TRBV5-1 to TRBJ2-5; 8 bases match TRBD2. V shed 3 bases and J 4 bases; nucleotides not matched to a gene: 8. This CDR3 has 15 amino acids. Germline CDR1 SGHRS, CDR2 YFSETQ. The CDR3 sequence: CASSSVSGIRETQYF. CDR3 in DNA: TGCGCCAGCAGCTCCGTTAGCGGGATCCGAGAGACCCAGTACTTC.

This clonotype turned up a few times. Here the CDR3 DNA reads TGTGCCAGCATCCAGAGCGGTGGCGGGTACGCGTATTTT. Translation: CASIQSGGGYAYF. The chain couples TRBV6-2 or TRBV6-3 to TRBJ2-3, with a weak D call TRBD2 (5 bases). The CDR3 is 13 amino acids. CDR1 and CDR2 from the germline V gene are MNHEY and SVGEGT. Trimming took off 7 bases at V and 14 bases at J, with 22 bases between the two ends.

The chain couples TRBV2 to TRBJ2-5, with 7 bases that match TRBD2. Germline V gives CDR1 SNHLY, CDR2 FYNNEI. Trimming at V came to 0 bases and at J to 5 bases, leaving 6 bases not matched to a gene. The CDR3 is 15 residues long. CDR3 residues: CASSEARGRTETQYF. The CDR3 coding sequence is TGTGCCAGCAGTGAAGCGCGGGGGAGGACGGAGACCCAGTACTTC.

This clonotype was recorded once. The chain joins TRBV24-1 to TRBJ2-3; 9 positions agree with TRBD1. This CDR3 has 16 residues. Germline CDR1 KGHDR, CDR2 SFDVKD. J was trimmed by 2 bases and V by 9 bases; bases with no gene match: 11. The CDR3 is CATSPAGDRVTDTQYF. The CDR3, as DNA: TGTGCCACCTCCCCTGCCGGGGACAGGGTCACAGATACGCAGTATTTT.

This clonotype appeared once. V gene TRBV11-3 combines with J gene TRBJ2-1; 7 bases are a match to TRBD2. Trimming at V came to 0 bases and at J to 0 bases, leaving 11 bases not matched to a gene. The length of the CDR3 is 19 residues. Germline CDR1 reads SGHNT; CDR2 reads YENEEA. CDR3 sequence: CASSLDSSSGNPSYNEQFF. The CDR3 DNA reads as TGTGCCAGCAGCTTAGATTCGTCTAGCGGTAACCCCTCCTACAATGAGCAGTTCTTC.

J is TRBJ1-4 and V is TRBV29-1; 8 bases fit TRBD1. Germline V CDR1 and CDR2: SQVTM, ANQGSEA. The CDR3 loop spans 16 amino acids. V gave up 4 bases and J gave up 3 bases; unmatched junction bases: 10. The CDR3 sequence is CSVVTVQGGANEKLFF. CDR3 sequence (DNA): TGCAGCGTTGTGACAGTACAGGGGGGGGCTAATGAAAAACTGTTTTTT.

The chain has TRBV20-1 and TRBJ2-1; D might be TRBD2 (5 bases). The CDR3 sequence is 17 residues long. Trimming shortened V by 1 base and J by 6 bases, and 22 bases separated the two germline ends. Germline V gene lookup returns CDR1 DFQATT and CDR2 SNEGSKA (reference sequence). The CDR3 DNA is TGCAGTGCTAGAGGGCTTACACGTACTACGGAGGTCAATGAGCAGTTCTTC. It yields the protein CSARGLTRTTEVNEQFF.

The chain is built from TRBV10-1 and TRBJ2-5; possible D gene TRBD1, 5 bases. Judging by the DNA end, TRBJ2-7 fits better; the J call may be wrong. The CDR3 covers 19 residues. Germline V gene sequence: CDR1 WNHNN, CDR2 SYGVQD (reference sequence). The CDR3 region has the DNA TGCGCCAGCAGTGGTGGTGCAGGGCCCTTCTCCTCTATAGGCTACGAGCAGTACTTC. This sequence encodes CASSGGAGPFSSIGYEQYF.

CDR3 sequence reads: CASSYGGKNTEAFF. Here the CDR3 DNA reads TGTGCCAGCAGTTACGGGGGTAAGAACACTGAAGCTTTCTTT. The V call is TRBV6-5, the J call TRBJ1-1, with D possibly being TRBD1 (5 bases). The CDR3 covers 14 residues. CDR1 MNHEY and CDR2 SVGAGI come from the germline V gene. The germline V and J ends were trimmed by 2 bases and 1 base, with 8 bases remaining between them.

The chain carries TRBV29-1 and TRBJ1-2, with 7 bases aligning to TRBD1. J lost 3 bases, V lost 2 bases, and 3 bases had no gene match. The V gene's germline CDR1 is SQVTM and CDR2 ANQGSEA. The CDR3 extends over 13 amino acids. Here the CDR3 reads CSVETTGYYGYTF. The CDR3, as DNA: TGCAGCGTTGAAACGACAGGGTACTATGGCTACACCTTC.

The CDR3 protein is CSAAPLLAASYNEQFF. In DNA form, the CDR3 reads TGCAGTGCGGCTCCCTTACTAGCGGCCTCCTACAATGAGCAGTTCTTC. The chain has TRBV20-1 and TRBJ2-1, with 8 bases aligning to TRBD2. The CDR3 totals 16 residues. Germline CDR1 and CDR2: DFQATT and SNEGSKA (reference sequence). The junction had 10 bases not matched to a gene; V was cut back by 6 bases and J by 0 bases.

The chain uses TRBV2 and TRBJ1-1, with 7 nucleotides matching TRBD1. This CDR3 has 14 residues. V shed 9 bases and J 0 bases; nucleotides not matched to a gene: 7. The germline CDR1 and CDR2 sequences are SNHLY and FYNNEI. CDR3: CASTTGQLNTEAFF. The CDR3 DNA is TGTGCCAGTACAACGGGACAGTTGAACACTGAAGCTTTCTTT.

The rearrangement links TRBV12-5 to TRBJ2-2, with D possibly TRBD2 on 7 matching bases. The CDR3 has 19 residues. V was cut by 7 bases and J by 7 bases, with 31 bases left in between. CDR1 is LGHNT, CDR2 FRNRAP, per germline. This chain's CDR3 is CASARPRGNGGGPIGELFF. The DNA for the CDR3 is TGTGCTAGTGCCCGTCCCAGGGGTAACGGGGGAGGGCCAATCGGGGAGCTGTTTTTT.

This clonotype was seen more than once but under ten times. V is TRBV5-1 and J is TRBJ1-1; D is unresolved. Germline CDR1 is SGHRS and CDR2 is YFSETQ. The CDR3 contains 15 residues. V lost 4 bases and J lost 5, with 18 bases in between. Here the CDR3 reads CASSNGKGVNTEAFF. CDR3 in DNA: TGCGCCAGCAGCAACGGGAAGGGAGTAAATACTGAAGCTTTCTTT.

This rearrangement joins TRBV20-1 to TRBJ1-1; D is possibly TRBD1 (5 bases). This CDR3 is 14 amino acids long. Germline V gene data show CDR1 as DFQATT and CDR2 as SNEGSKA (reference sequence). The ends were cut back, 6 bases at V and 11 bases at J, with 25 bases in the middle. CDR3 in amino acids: CSATLPGRDSLAFF. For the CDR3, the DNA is TGCAGTGCCACCCTCCCCGGCAGGGATTCATTGGCTTTCTTT.